This record covers a single T cell receptor (beta chain). Here immunoSEQ multiplex PCR was the method, and the copy in TCRdb shows in-frame clones only, minus some. The sample consists of just under 75,000 clones, 94% of them appearing once. These data are taken from a study of cytomegalovirus exposure and HLA in healthy donors. About the study: The roughly 120 validation repertoires and the 666 first-cohort repertoires shared a platform, a later analysis reported.

CDR1 and CDR2 from the germline V gene are SGHVS and FQNEAQ. Trimming took 0 bases from V and 7 from J, leaving 9 bases between them. CDR3 length: 13 amino acids. The TCR was taken from a woman under 30 in good health and CMV-seropositive. The chain uses TRBV7-8 and TRBJ1-1; D call uncertain. The sequencing input was PBMCs. The CDR3 coding sequence is TGTGCCAGCAGCTTAGCTTGGAGTGGTGAAGCTTTCTTT. Translated, it gives CASSLAWSGEAFF.